This T cell receptor (beta chain) is from a study of OX40 agonist ivuxolimab in advanced cancers. About the study: The patients got ivuxolimab, which is an agonistic anti-OX40 (CD134) antibody. Averaging around 60 years in age, with a range of about 23 to 79, the cohort was around 83% male.

Trimming removed 4 bases from V and 2 bases from J, with 20 bases in between. Germline values: CDR1 KGHSY, CDR2 FQNENV. The CDR3 covers 17 residues. The protocol was immunoSEQ multiplex PCR, while the TCRdb copy is restricted to in-frame clones and leaves out a portion. Of tens of thousands of clones in the sample, around nine tenths were seen once. Here the sequenced sample was CD4+ or CD8+ T cells sorted from blood, taken in a trial of the OX40 agonist ivuxolimab. The clonotype comes from an adult with an advanced solid tumor such as melanoma, head and neck, liver or kidney cancer. The chain combines TRBV16 with TRBJ1-1, with TRBD1 as a possible D gene (6 bases). The CDR3 protein is CASSPPGWGATNTEAFF. The CDR3 nucleotides are TGTGCCAGCAGCCCCCCGGGGTGGGGGGCCACCAACACTGAAGCTTTCTTT.